The 24 T cell receptor beta chains below all came from one sample that was sequenced in a study of blood T cells in healthy people across ages. Next came a second PCR, run for about 7 to 11 cycles, which used a sample-barcoded 5' primer along with a J-beta primer mix. TCRdb reanalysed the 5' RACE reads using MiXCR and keeps one entry per CDR3 protein. Counted here are about 580,000 distinct CDR3 sequences, roughly 43% occurring once; the ten biggest clones make up around 25%. The sequenced material came from blood. The receptors were sampled from a man at least 80 years old in good health.

The V and J genes are TRBV24-1 and TRBJ2-2, with D unclear. V was trimmed by 6 bases and J by 4 bases, leaving 5 bases between them. This CDR3 contains 12 residues. The V gene's germline CDR1 is KGHDR and CDR2 SFDVKD. The CDR3 DNA reads TGTGCCACCAGTAGCACCACCGGGGAGCTGTTTTTT. It codes for CATSSTTGELFF.

The chain uses TRBV18 and TRBJ1-2; TRBD1 matches 9 bases. This CDR3 spans 15 amino acids. Germline CDR1 reads KGHSH; CDR2 reads LQKENI. The V gene end was trimmed by 1 base and the J gene end by 6 bases; junction bases not matched to a gene: 6. CDR3 nucleotides: TGTGCCAGCTCACCACGGGACAGGGACGTGGATGGCTACACCTTC. It yields the protein CASSPRDRDVDGYTF.

The chain joins TRBV9 to TRBJ2-3; D ambiguous. Trimming left V 4 bases short and J 6 bases short, with 9 bases between. The CDR3 is made up of 12 amino acids. Germline V gives CDR1 SGDLS, CDR2 YYNGEE. CDR3: CASSSTPDTQYF. In DNA, the CDR3 is TGTGCCAGCAGCTCGACACCTGATACGCAGTATTTT. Full variable domain (outside the CDR3, taken from reference TRBV9 and TRBJ2-3): DSGVTQTPKHLITATGQRVTLRCSPRSGDLSVYWYQQSLDQGLQFLIQYYNGEERAKGNILERFSAQQFPDLHSELNLSSLELGDSALYFCASSSTPDTQYFGPGTRLTVL.

This chain links TRBV10-3 with TRBJ2-1; the match to TRBD2 covers 7 bases. V dropped 7 bases and J dropped 3; count of bases not matched to a gene: 6. The germline CDR1 and CDR2 sequences are ENHRY and SYGVKD. The CDR3 runs 14 residues. In nucleotides, the CDR3 is TGTGCCATCATGCTAGCGGAGGGCTACAATGAGCAGTTCTTC. Its translation is CAIMLAEGYNEQFF.

V is TRBV10-3 and J is TRBJ2-1; TRBD2 matches at 9 bases. V lost 4 bases to trimming and J lost 3 bases; unmatched junction nucleotides: 4. This CDR3 spans 15 amino acids. Germline CDR1 is ENHRY and CDR2 is SYGVKD. DNA of the CDR3: TGTGCCATCAGTGTTAGCGGGGGCAACTACAATGAGCAGTTCTTC. This translates into CAISVSGGNYNEQFF.

The V and J genes are TRBV20-1 and TRBJ2-3; TRBD2 agrees at 8 bases. J was trimmed by 4 bases and V by 8 bases; bases with no gene match: 14. CDR3 length: 15 residues. Germline CDR1 reads DFQATT; CDR2 reads SNEGSKA (reference sequence). The CDR3 reads CSPNGGGHVADTQYF. In nucleotides, the CDR3 is TGCAGTCCCAACGGGGGGGGACATGTTGCAGATACGCAGTATTTT.

V and J are TRBV28 and TRBJ1-2; D possibly corresponds to TRBD1 (6 bases). CDR1 and CDR2 (germline): MDHEN, SYDVKM. Trimming shortened V by 5 bases and J by 8 bases, and 21 bases separated the two germline ends. The CDR3 is 15 residues long. The CDR3 sequence: CASSRRTGRVGGYTF. In nucleotides, the CDR3 is TGTGCCAGCAGTCGAAGAACAGGGAGAGTCGGAGGCTACACCTTC.

This clonotype was picked up a small number of times. V is TRBV20-1 and J is TRBJ2-1, with D perhaps matching TRBD2 (6 bases). The V end lost 3 bases, the J end lost 3 bases, and 12 bases lay between the germline ends. Germline CDR1 is DFQATT and CDR2 is SNEGSKA (reference sequence). The CDR3 consists of 14 residues. CDR3 DNA: TGCAGTGCTAGGGGGACTTCCCTCTACAATGAGCAGTTCTTC. It codes for CSARGTSLYNEQFF.

The V and J genes are TRBV20-1 and TRBJ2-1, with D possibly matching TRBD2 (5 bases). The DNA end lines up better with TRBJ2-7; the J call may be wrong. The CDR3 sequence is 14 residues long. CDR1 and CDR2 from the germline V gene are DFQATT and SNEGSKA (reference sequence). CDR3 residues: CSARLASSYNEQYF. In nucleotides, the CDR3 is TGCAGTGCTAGATTGGCTAGCTCCTACAATGAGCAGTACTTC.

The chain is built from TRBV27 and TRBJ2-1, with TRBD1 identical over 8 bases. Germline CDR1 and CDR2: MNHEY and SMNVEV (reference sequence). V shed 6 bases and J 9 bases; nucleotides not matched to a gene: 13. CDR3 size: 15 residues. The CDR3 is CASRETGEALSEQFF. The DNA of the CDR3 is TGTGCCAGCAGAGAGACAGGGGAGGCTCTCAGTGAGCAGTTCTTC.

The chain uses TRBV29-1 and TRBJ2-4; 7 bases match TRBD1. Judging by the DNA end, TRBJ2-7 fits better; the J call may be wrong. In germline, CDR1 is SQVTM, CDR2 ANQGSEA. This CDR3 is 13 amino acids long. Here the CDR3 DNA reads TGCAGCGTAAAACAGGGGCAGGGGTACGAGCAGTACTTC. Translation: CSVKQGQGYEQYF.

This chain joins TRBV12-3 or TRBV12-4 and TRBJ1-1, with 7 bases that match TRBD1. The CDR3 is 14 amino acids. The trim removed 5 bases at V and 1 base at J, leaving 4 bases unmatched. The CDR3 sequence: CASSPGGTNTEAFF. The CDR3 region has the DNA TGTGCCAGCAGTCCAGGGGGTACGAACACTGAAGCTTTCTTT.

The rearrangement uses TRBV27 and TRBJ2-7; the match to TRBD2 covers 12 bases. Germline values: CDR1 MNHEY, CDR2 SMNVEV (reference sequence). CDR3 length equals 14 residues. V was clipped by 7 bases and J by 4 bases; unmatched bases: 5. This CDR3 reads CASKLAGGDYEQYF. In DNA, the CDR3 is TGTGCCAGCAAACTAGCGGGGGGCGATTACGAGCAGTACTTC.

The CDR3 protein is CASSSGLAGSYEQYF. The CDR3 nucleotides read TGTGCCAGCAGTTCGGGACTAGCGGGTTCCTACGAGCAGTACTTC. The chain recombines TRBV7-2 with TRBJ2-7, with 12 bases fitting TRBD2. Trimming removed 6 bases from V and 1 base from J; junction bases left unmatched: 4. The CDR3 loop spans 15 amino acids. Per germline, CDR1 SGHTA and CDR2 FQGNSA.

This clonotype was detected many times. The CDR3: CASSVEGAGEQYF. The CDR3 DNA is TGTGCCAGCAGCGTAGAAGGAGCGGGAGAGCAGTACTTC. The chain carries TRBV7-9 and TRBJ2-7; TRBD2 matches 7 bases. V was clipped by 5 bases and J by 7 bases; unmatched bases: 8. Germline values: CDR1 SEHNR, CDR2 FQNEAQ (reference sequence). This CDR3 spans 13 amino acids.

Only a few counts were recorded for this clonotype. V gene TRBV6-5 combines with J gene TRBJ2-5; D is perhaps TRBD2 (7 bases). Trimming pared 0 bases from V and 5 bases from J, leaving 13 bases between. CDR1 is MNHEY, CDR2 SVGAGI, per germline. There are 15 residues in the CDR3. This chain's CDR3 is CASSYSGEGGETQYF. The DNA for the CDR3 is TGTGCCAGCAGTTACTCCGGGGAGGGGGGGGAGACCCAGTACTTC.

This chain links TRBV20-1 with TRBJ2-1, with D unclear. CDR3 length equals 14 residues. Germline assignment: CDR1 DFQATT and CDR2 SNEGSKA (reference sequence). The V gene lost 2 bases and the J gene lost 5 bases, with 13 bases spanning the gap. The CDR3 here is CSARKGWANNEQFF. The CDR3 DNA follows: TGCAGTGCTAGAAAAGGCTGGGCCAACAATGAGCAGTTCTTC.

V is TRBV7-2 and J is TRBJ2-5; D unclear. Germline CDR1 reads SGHTA; CDR2 reads FQGNSA. V was shortened by 6 bases and J by 1 base, with 6 bases between the two germline ends. This CDR3 region has 12 residues. Written as DNA, the CDR3 is TGTGCCAGCAGTTCGATCCAAGAGACCCAGTACTTC. It encodes CASSSIQETQYF.

This chain connects TRBV7-2 to TRBJ2-5; 8 nucleotides align to TRBD1. The J call may be in error: the DNA end matches TRBJ2-7 better. CDR3 size: 14 residues. CDR1 and CDR2 (germline): SGHTA, FQGNSA. CDR3 in DNA: TGTGCCAGCAGCTTACAGGGGGCTACGGGCGAGCAGTACTTC. Its protein is CASSLQGATGEQYF.

This clonotype was detected only once. Relative to the germline gene, one junction end is altered; a read error may explain this. The V call is TRBV6-6, the J call TRBJ2-7; 8 bases match TRBD1. CDR1 and CDR2 (germline): MNHNY, SVGAGI (reference sequence). The CDR3 has 14 residues. The CDR3 DNA is TGTGCCAGCACCGAGACAGGGGACCTTTACGGGCAGTACTTC. It specifies CASTETGDLYGQYF.

A single count supports this clonotype. The genes are TRBV10-3 and TRBJ2-3; 11 bases are a match to TRBD2. Trimming removed 7 bases from V and 4 bases from J; junction bases left unmatched: 7. This CDR3 region has 15 residues. The germline V gene encodes CDR1 ENHRY and CDR2 SYGVKD. This chain's CDR3 is CAIKTLAGGPDTQYF. Written as DNA, the CDR3 is TGTGCCATCAAGACCTTAGCGGGAGGGCCAGATACGCAGTATTTT.

This clonotype was detected only a few times. This sequence joins TRBV12-3 or TRBV12-4 and TRBJ2-4; D is undetermined. V was shortened by 6 bases and J by 0 bases, with 12 bases between the two germline ends. The CDR3 consists of 15 residues. The CDR3 region is CASSHPGLAKNIQYF. The CDR3 DNA reads TGTGCCAGCAGCCACCCCGGTTTAGCCAAAAACATTCAGTACTTC.

Remarks on this clonotype: The germline gene is not matched at one end of the junction; a read error may be the cause. V gene TRBV29-1 combines with J gene TRBJ1-4; no definite D call. The CDR3 covers 12 residues. Germline V CDR1 and CDR2: SQVTM, ANQGSEA. The CDR3 coding sequence is TGCGGCGTTGGCAACAGCGGTGAAAAACTGTTTTTT. It translates to CGVGNSGEKLFF.

The V gene is TRBV18, the J gene TRBJ2-1; no clear D. The CDR3 sequence is 12 residues long. Germline CDR1 and CDR2: KGHSH and LQKENI. Trimming cost V 0 bases and J 15 bases, with 12 bases left between them. The DNA of the CDR3 is TGTGCCAGCTCACCACCGGACCGCCCTGGGTTCTTC. It yields the protein CASSPPDRPGFF. Variable domain in full (rest from reference TRBV18 and TRBJ2-1): NAGVMQNPRHLVRRRGQEARLRCSPMKGHSHVYWYRQLPEEGLKFMVYLQKENIIDESGMPKERFSAEFPKEGPSILRIQQVVRGDSAAYFCASSPPDRPGFFGPGTRLTVL.